One TCR beta chain is described in this entry. Its specificity is unknown. The sample comes from a study of human T cells and chemical hapten exposure. Individual cDNA molecules (in the library) carried attached unique molecular identifiers. Original processing methods: Per-sample TCR counts ranged from roughly 23,224 to 750,000, median 95,638. A single record per CDR3 protein comes from TCRdb applying MiXCR to the RACE reads. The V and J calls and clone size come from TCRdb's table, not from the authors' own analysis. The repertoire holds 130,000 or so distinct CDR3 sequences, with approximately 9% as singletons. Study-level points and caveats: No change in TCRs above 1 in 1000 frequency was produced by DPC sensitization.

The CDR3 totals 16 residues. Trimming left V 4 bases short and J 2 bases short, with 15 bases between. Germline V gene data show CDR1 as MGHRA and CDR2 as YSYEKL. Time point specified: healthy volunteer bleed at 2 weeks. Unfractionated whole blood was the source from which total RNA was extracted. Sequencing was done on a sample of whole blood. The chain links TRBV4-1 to TRBJ2-1; tentative D call: TRBD2 (6 bases). This clonotype was obtained from a male donor in good health. Some clones in this sample may be carry-over from other donors' samples. This chain's CDR3 is CASSPGGRETYNEQFF. The CDR3, as DNA: TGCGCCAGCAGCCCCGGCGGTCGGGAGACCTACAATGAGCAGTTCTTC.